This entry describes one T cell receptor beta chain. The CDR3 length is 16 residues. The germline V and J ends were trimmed by 4 bases and 7 bases, with 20 bases remaining between them. Germline CDR1 is LNHDA and CDR2 is SQIVND (reference sequence). Assay used: immunoSEQ multiplex PCR; TCRdb lists only in-frame clones, some missing. The sample has fewer than 20,000 clones; under 95% are singletons. The data were taken from a study of blood T cell repertoires in COVID-19. This receptor was taken from a man between 60 and 75 years old with active COVID-19. V gene TRBV19 combines with J gene TRBJ2-1; weak D call: TRBD2 (6 bases). The sequenced sample consisted of peripheral blood. The CDR3 loop reads CASSKSSSSRGNEQFF. The CDR3 DNA follows: TGTGCCAGTAGTAAATCCTCTAGCTCCCGGGGGAATGAGCAGTTCTTC.